The present entry profiles one T cell receptor beta chain with its context. No antigen is known for it. This sample is part of a study of PD-1 blockade in classical Hodgkin lymphoma. Overall study findings and caveats: Factors driving the repertoire differences, possibly disease activity or prior therapy, remain undefined.

V lost 2 bases and J lost 3, with 8 bases in between. Germline loops: CDR1 MNHNS, CDR2 SASEGT. This CDR3 region has 13 residues. Brentuximab vedotin exposure varied among the patients, all of whom had relapsed after autologous stem cell transplantation. Thawed PBMCs underwent magnetic negative selection to yield purified CD4+ T cells. Assay used: immunoSEQ multiplex PCR; TCRdb lists only in-frame clones, some missing. The sample has about 12,000 clones, roughly 90% seen once. The TCR sequence derives from a human donor with classical Hodgkin lymphoma. The chain joins TRBV6-1 to TRBJ2-7, with D possibly matching TRBD1 (5 bases). The material sequenced was CD4+ T cells from blood, taken at baseline. CDR3 protein: CASSEKGIYEQYF. CDR3 coding DNA: TGTGCCAGCAGTGAAAAGGGGATCTACGAGCAGTACTTC.